A single sample is the source of the 18 T cell receptor beta chains below, sequenced in a study of T cell responses to AZD1222 COVID-19 vaccine. Measured with immunoSEQ multiplex PCR; TCRdb has only the in-frame clones, and not every one. The sample has some 130,000 clones, just under 95% seen once. The starting material was peripheral blood, obtained 28 days after the second AZD1222 dose. These receptors were taken from an adult who received the AZD1222 COVID-19 vaccine.

A single count supports this clone. The chain combines TRBV5-3 with TRBJ1-1; D is uncertain. TRBV5-3 is annotated as an ORF whose role is uncertain. This CDR3 spans 13 amino acids. Trimming left V 2 bases short and J 1 base short, with 6 bases between. CDR3 bases: TGTGCCAGAAGCTTTACGGCGAACACTGAAGCTTTCTTT. This encodes CARSFTANTEAFF.

This sequence joins TRBV19 and TRBJ2-3, with D perhaps matching TRBD1 or TRBD2 (5 bases each). With 5 bases removed from V and 7 bases from J, the gap between germline ends came to 22 bases. Germline V gene data show CDR1 as LNHDA and CDR2 as SQIVND (reference sequence). The CDR3 sequence is 16 residues long. This chain's CDR3 is CASSLTGQRLTNTQYF. CDR3 DNA: TGTGCCAGTAGTTTAACGGGGCAGAGACTTACCAATACGCAGTATTTT. Combining the CDR3 with reference TRBV19 and TRBJ2-3 gives the whole variable domain DGGITQSPKYLFRKEGQNVTLSCEQNLNHDAMYWYRQDPGQGLRLIYYSQIVNDFQKGDIAEGYSVSREKKESFPLTVTSAQKNPTAFYLCASSLTGQRLTNTQYFGPGTRLTVL.

This clone has a single count. The V and J genes are TRBV7-8 and TRBJ1-3; D gene unclear. Trimming shortened V by 8 bases and J by 0 bases, and 2 bases separated the two germline ends. The CDR3 runs to 11 residues. Germline V gene lookup returns CDR1 SGHVS and CDR2 FQNEAQ. The CDR3 loop reads CASGSGNTIYF. The CDR3 nucleotides are TGTGCCAGCGGCTCTGGAAACACCATATATTTT.

CDR3 DNA sequence: TGTGCCAGCAGTGATGCAGGGGACGAGCAGTACTTC. This sequence encodes CASSDAGDEQYF. This chain connects TRBV2 to TRBJ2-7, with a tentative D call TRBD1 (6 bases). From germline, CDR1 is SNHLY and CDR2 FYNNEI. This CDR3 has 12 residues. V was shortened by 3 bases and J by 5 bases, with 8 bases between the two germline ends. Variable domain in full (rest from reference TRBV2 and TRBJ2-7): EPEVTQTPSHQVTQMGQEVILRCVPISNHLYFYWYRQILGQKVEFLVSFYNNEISEKSEIFDDQFSVERPDGSNFTLKIRSTKLEDSAMYFCASSDAGDEQYFGPGTRLTVT.

The rearrangement uses TRBV5-4 and TRBJ1-6; D may be TRBD1 (5 bases). The CDR3 totals 14 residues. V was cut by 2 bases and J by 5 bases, with 8 bases left in between. Germline lookup yields CDR1 SGHNT and CDR2 YYREEE (reference sequence). The CDR3 spells CASSFRQNNSPLHF. CDR3 in DNA: TGTGCCAGCAGCTTTCGACAGAATAATTCACCCCTCCACTTT. The whole variable domain, remainder taken from reference TRBV5-4 and TRBJ1-6, is ETGVTQSPTHLIKTRGQQVTLRCSSQSGHNTVSWYQQALGQGPQFIFQYYREEENGRGNFPPRFSGLQFPNYSSELNVNALELDDSALYLCASSFRQNNSPLHFGNGTRLTVT.

The chain combines TRBV30 with TRBJ1-5; no firm D call. CDR3 size: 14 residues. V lost 0 bases and J lost 2, with 8 bases in between. CDR1 and CDR2 from the germline V gene are GTSNPN and SVGIG (reference sequence). The CDR3 loop is CAWSVSSGNQPQHF. In DNA, the CDR3 is TGTGCCTGGAGTGTTAGCAGCGGCAATCAGCCCCAGCATTTT.

About this clone: At one of its ends the junction is not consistent with the germline gene, which may arise from a read error. The rearrangement uses TRBV7-9 and TRBJ1-1; D is ambiguous. The CDR3 totals 11 residues. Germline V gene sequence: CDR1 SEHNR, CDR2 FQNEAQ (reference sequence). CDR3 amino acids: CASSSYTEAFF. The CDR3, as DNA: TGTGCCAGCAGCTCCTACACCGAAGCTTTCTTT.

The chain carries TRBV25-1 and TRBJ1-2; TRBD1 is a possible D gene (6 bases). Germline V lookup: CDR1 MGHDK, CDR2 SYGVNS. CDR3 length equals 16 residues. Trimming took 1 base from V and 4 from J, leaving 16 bases between them. The CDR3 nucleotides read TGTGCCAGCAGTGAATCCGGACCGACAGGACTCTATGGCTACACCTTC. It yields the protein CASSESGPTGLYGYTF.

The chain couples TRBV21-1 to TRBJ1-5; TRBD1 is the table's D call, not checked against the DNA. TRBV21-1 has pseudogene status. CDR3 size: 17 residues. The CDR3 region is CASSKARGQGMNQPQHF. The CDR3, as DNA: TGTGCCAGCAGCAAAGCACGCGGGCAGGGGATGAATCAGCCCCAGCATTTT.

This clone was seen only once. The V gene is TRBV18, the J gene TRBJ2-3, with D unresolved. This CDR3 contains 12 residues. The germline gives CDR1 KGHSH, CDR2 LQKENI. V shed 3 bases and J shed 6 bases, with 7 bases lying between them. The CDR3 loop reads CASSPSGDTQYF. The DNA for the CDR3 is TGTGCCAGCTCACCCTCTGGGGATACGCAGTATTTT.

The V gene is TRBV3-1 (or the pseudogene TRBV3-2), the J gene TRBJ1-2; D unclear. Trimming pared 4 bases from V and 4 bases from J, leaving 13 bases between. The CDR3 totals 14 residues. Germline V gene sequence: CDR1 LGHDT, CDR2 YNNKEL (reference sequence). CDR3 in DNA: TGTGCCAGCAGCCTGCCCGGCAACACCTATGGCTACACCTTC. This encodes CASSLPGNTYGYTF.

This chain links TRBV18 with TRBJ1-5; D gene uncertain. The CDR3 length is 12 residues. V was clipped by 0 bases and J by 5 bases, with 2 bases between them. CDR1 is KGHSH, CDR2 LQKENI, per germline. The CDR3 coding sequence is TGTGCCAGCTCACCACCGGATCAGCCCCAGCATTTT. Its translation is CASSPPDQPQHF. Based on the CDR3 plus reference TRBV18 and TRBJ1-5, the full variable domain is NAGVMQNPRHLVRRRGQEARLRCSPMKGHSHVYWYRQLPEEGLKFMVYLQKENIIDESGMPKERFSAEFPKEGPSILRIQQVVRGDSAAYFCASSPPDQPQHFGDGTRLSIL.

This clone is a singleton in its sample. V and J are TRBV9 and TRBJ2-7; D is possibly TRBD1 (6 bases). From germline, CDR1 is SGDLS and CDR2 YYNGEE. Trimming left V 4 bases short and J 3 bases short, with 17 bases between. The CDR3 runs to 15 residues. The DNA of the CDR3 is TGTGCCAGCAGCCCCCGAGGGGGTCTAAACTACGAGCAGTACTTC. Amino acid sequence: CASSPRGGLNYEQYF.

This chain joins TRBV7-6 and TRBJ1-5; D is uncertain. This CDR3 is built from 13 residues. The germline V gene encodes CDR1 SGHVS and CDR2 FNYEAQ. Trimming left V 3 bases short and J 5 bases short, with 8 bases between. The CDR3 region is CASSLEGYQPQHF. The CDR3 region has the DNA TGTGCCAGCAGCTTGGAGGGATATCAGCCCCAGCATTTT.

This chain joins TRBV9 and TRBJ2-5; D is possibly TRBD2 (5 bases). The germline CDR1 and CDR2 sequences are SGDLS and YYNGEE. The germline V and J ends were trimmed by 3 bases and 4 bases, with 13 bases remaining between them. The CDR3 length is 14 residues. The CDR3 bases are TGTGCCAGCAGCGCGGGATCCTGGGGAGAGACCCAGTACTTC. Translation gives CASSAGSWGETQYF.

The rearrangement uses TRBV6-4 and TRBJ2-3; tentative D call: TRBD2 (6 bases). Trimming pared 10 bases from V and 5 bases from J, leaving 28 bases between. CDR3 length: 17 amino acids. Germline CDR1 is MRHNA and CDR2 is SNTAGT. The chain's CDR3 is CATSFTGTPYTGDTQYF. The CDR3 DNA follows: TGTGCCACCTCGTTTACCGGGACTCCCTACACGGGAGATACGCAGTATTTT.

The chain couples TRBV5-6 to TRBJ1-1; the D is unclear. Trimming pared 3 bases from V and 3 bases from J, leaving 6 bases between. CDR3 length: 12 amino acids. The germline V gene encodes CDR1 SGHDT and CDR2 YYEEEE. This chain's CDR3 is CASSSMDTEAFF. In nucleotides, the CDR3 is TGTGCCAGCAGCTCAATGGACACTGAAGCTTTCTTT.

The DNA of the CDR3 is TGCAGCGTTGAAGATTGGTCCGGCGGGGGGGCTGGGGATACGCAGTATTTT. Amino acid sequence: CSVEDWSGGGAGDTQYF. The V and J genes are TRBV29-1 and TRBJ2-3; TRBD2 matches 9 bases. V was pared by 0 bases and J by 6 bases, with 13 bases of the junction left unmatched. The germline V gene encodes CDR1 SQVTM and CDR2 ANQGSEA. The CDR3 loop spans 17 amino acids.